These 28 T cell receptor beta chains were sequenced from one sample in a study of OX40 agonist ivuxolimab in advanced cancers. TCRdb's copy holds only in-frame clones and misses some; the assay was immunoSEQ multiplex PCR. The table has under 100,000 clones, 89% seen once. Sequencing used CD4+ or CD8+ T cells sorted from blood, obtained in a trial of the OX40 agonist ivuxolimab. These receptors were obtained from an adult with an advanced solid tumor such as melanoma, head and neck, liver or kidney cancer.

This clone was recorded a few times. V usage is TRBV10-3 and J usage is TRBJ1-2, with TRBD1 as a possible D gene (5 bases). The germline gives CDR1 ENHRY, CDR2 SYGVKD. The CDR3 covers 12 residues. V gave up 4 bases and J gave up 2 bases, with 5 bases separating them. CDR3 residues: CAISAGNYGYTF. The CDR3 DNA reads as TGTGCCATCAGTGCAGGGAACTATGGCTACACCTTC.

This chain's CDR3 is CASSYDRTNTEAFF. Written as DNA, the CDR3 is TGTGCCAGCAGTTACGACAGGACTAACACTGAAGCTTTCTTT. The chain uses TRBV6-5 and TRBJ1-1; TRBD1 might be the D (6 bases). This CDR3 contains 14 residues. Germline-derived CDR1 and CDR2 are MNHEY and SVGAGI. Trimming removed 2 bases at V and 2 bases at J, with 9 bases between.

This chain connects TRBV9 to TRBJ2-7; D is possibly TRBD1 or TRBD2 (5 bases each). This CDR3 comprises 14 residues. Germline V gene data show CDR1 as SGDLS and CDR2 as YYNGEE. V lost 4 bases, J lost 5 bases, and 16 bases lay in between. The CDR3 sequence is CASSSPPRDDEQYF. In nucleotides, the CDR3 is TGTGCCAGCAGCTCCCCCCCCCGGGACGACGAGCAGTACTTC. The complete variable domain, with remaining parts taken from reference TRBV9 and TRBJ2-7, reads DSGVTQTPKHLITATGQRVTLRCSPRSGDLSVYWYQQSLDQGLQFLIQYYNGEERAKGNILERFSAQQFPDLHSELNLSSLELGDSALYFCASSSPPRDDEQYFGPGTRLTVT.

The chain employs TRBV19 and TRBJ2-1; D is ambiguous. From germline, CDR1 is LNHDA and CDR2 SQIVND (reference sequence). Trimming stripped 8 bases from V and 5 bases from J, with 13 bases between. CDR3 size: 13 residues. CDR3 nucleotide sequence: TGTGCCAGTTCGATTGGGGAAAACAATGAGCAGTTCTTC. Protein sequence: CASSIGENNEQFF.

V usage is TRBV19 and J usage is TRBJ2-3; no reliable D call. V was pared by 5 bases and J by 0 bases, with 12 bases between. The CDR3 contains 15 residues. Germline-derived CDR1 and CDR2 are LNHDA and SQIVND (reference sequence). This CDR3 reads CASSLSSDSTDTQYF. The CDR3 region has the DNA TGTGCCAGTAGTCTCTCCTCAGACAGCACAGATACGCAGTATTTT.

The V call is TRBV27, the J call TRBJ2-1, with D possibly matching TRBD2 (6 bases). There are 14 residues in the CDR3. V was pared by 2 bases and J by 3 bases, with 8 bases between. Germline CDR1 and CDR2: MNHEY and SMNVEV (reference sequence). CDR3 loop: CASSLGLNYNEQFF. CDR3 nucleotide sequence: TGTGCCAGCAGTTTAGGACTAAACTACAATGAGCAGTTCTTC.

The chain combines TRBV18 with TRBJ2-1, with TRBD1 matching 9 bases. V shed 0 bases and J 3 bases; nucleotides not matched to a gene: 3. Germline V gene lookup returns CDR1 KGHSH and CDR2 LQKENI. The CDR3 consists of 16 residues. CDR3 region: CASSPPGQGSYNEQFF. Here the CDR3 DNA reads TGTGCCAGCTCACCACCCGGACAGGGGAGCTACAATGAGCAGTTCTTC.

This rearrangement joins TRBV30 to TRBJ2-2; weak D call: TRBD2 (5 bases). The V end was cut by 6 bases, the J end by 7 bases, with 12 bases between. The germline V gene encodes CDR1 GTSNPN and CDR2 SVGIG (reference sequence). This CDR3 is 12 amino acids long. CDR3 region: CACLSRGGELFF. Written as DNA, the CDR3 is TGTGCCTGCTTAAGTCGGGGCGGGGAGCTGTTTTTT.

The chain links TRBV27 to TRBJ2-7; D tentatively fits TRBD1 or TRBD2 (7 bases each). CDR1 is MNHEY, CDR2 SMNVEV, per germline (reference sequence). Trimming took 2 bases from V and 4 from J, leaving 15 bases between them. The CDR3 sequence is 15 residues long. The DNA for the CDR3 is TGTGCCAGCAGTTTAAAGGGAGGGGGCGCATACGAGCAGTACTTC. Translation: CASSLKGGGAYEQYF.

The chain recombines TRBV4-2 with TRBJ2-2; D could derive from TRBD1 or TRBD2 (6 bases each). V was cut by 4 bases and J by 3 bases, with 12 bases left in between. Germline CDR1 is LGHNA and CDR2 is YNFKEQ. The CDR3 is 15 amino acids. CDR3 amino acids: CASSPGDTYTGELFF. The CDR3, as DNA: TGTGCCAGCAGCCCGGGGGACACCTACACCGGGGAGCTGTTTTTT.

V usage is TRBV18 and J usage is TRBJ1-1; 7 nucleotides align to TRBD1. Germline CDR1 KGHSH, CDR2 LQKENI. This CDR3 has 15 amino acids. The J segment lost 6 bases and the V segment lost 5 bases, leaving 12 bases of the junction unmatched. The CDR3 DNA reads TGTGCCAGCTCAATCACAGGGGACCGTACCTCTGAAGCTTTCTTT. Its translation is CASSITGDRTSEAFF. Full variable domain (rest looked up from reference TRBV18 and TRBJ1-1): NAGVMQNPRHLVRRRGQEARLRCSPMKGHSHVYWYRQLPEEGLKFMVYLQKENIIDESGMPKERFSAEFPKEGPSILRIQQVVRGDSAAYFCASSITGDRTSEAFFGQGTRLTVV.

The chain links TRBV15 to TRBJ2-7, with D possibly being TRBD1 (6 bases). Germline CDR1 LNHNV, CDR2 YYDKDF (reference sequence). The CDR3 sequence is 11 residues long. Trimming left V 5 bases short and J 13 bases short, with 15 bases between. CDR3 amino acids: CATSGVTGYYF. For the CDR3, the DNA is TGTGCCACCAGCGGTGTTACAGGGTACTACTTC. Supplemented by reference TRBV15 and TRBJ2-7, the full variable domain reads DAMVIQNPRYQVTQFGKPVTLSCSQTLNHNVMYWYQQKSSQAPKLLFHYYDKDFNNEADTPDNFQSRRPNTSFCFLDIRSPGLGDTAMYLCATSGVTGYYFGPGTRLTVT.

This clone was counted once. The chain has TRBV27 and TRBJ1-6, with 7 bases fitting TRBD1. The CDR3 is 17 residues long. V lost 6 bases to trimming and J lost 0 bases; unmatched junction nucleotides: 8. CDR1 and CDR2 from the germline V gene are MNHEY and SMNVEV (reference sequence). The CDR3 DNA reads as TGTGCCAGCAGCAGAACAGGACAGGTCTCCTATAATTCACCCCTCCACTTT. Encoded protein: CASSRTGQVSYNSPLHF.

V and J are TRBV9 and TRBJ2-3, with 10 bases aligning to TRBD2. V shed 3 bases, J shed 5 bases, and the junction held 3 bases outside the gene matches. Germline CDR1 SGDLS, CDR2 YYNGEE. This CDR3 contains 14 residues. CDR3 bases: TGTGCCAGCAGCGCCCGGACTAGCGGAGATACGCAGTATTTT. Its translation is CASSARTSGDTQYF.

This rearrangement joins TRBV5-5 to TRBJ1-1, with a possible D match to TRBD1 (6 bases). With 4 bases removed from V and 6 bases from J, the gap between germline ends came to 19 bases. This CDR3 comprises 15 residues. In germline, CDR1 is SGHKS, CDR2 YYEKEE (reference sequence). The CDR3 sequence: CASSKWGAESPEAFF. The CDR3 coding sequence is TGTGCCAGCAGCAAGTGGGGGGCCGAGTCCCCTGAAGCTTTCTTT.

This clone was found once. The V call is TRBV9, the J call TRBJ1-2; D is possibly TRBD1 (5 bases). The CDR3 is 16 amino acids. V dropped 0 bases and J dropped 5 bases, with 17 bases sitting between them. Per germline, CDR1 SGDLS and CDR2 YYNGEE. CDR3 bases: TGTGCCAGCAGCGTAGGGGAAGGAGGGGCGATGTATGGCTACACCTTC. Amino acid sequence: CASSVGEGGAMYGYTF.

A few counts support this clone. The V call is TRBV2, the J call TRBJ2-5, with D maybe TRBD2 (6 bases). The V end lost 4 bases, the J end lost 5 bases, and 11 bases lay between the germline ends. CDR1 is SNHLY, CDR2 FYNNEI, per germline. This CDR3 region has 13 residues. CDR3: CASSVAGRETQYF. The CDR3 DNA reads TGTGCCAGCAGTGTTGCGGGGAGGGAGACCCAGTACTTC.

This clone was seen a handful of times. V and J are TRBV4-3 and TRBJ1-2, with unresolved D. With 0 bases removed from V and 0 bases from J, the gap between germline ends came to 11 bases. CDR1 is LGHNA and CDR2 is YSLEER in the germline V gene. The CDR3 is 16 amino acids. CDR3 in DNA: TGCGCCAGCAGCCAAGAGGGATGGGTCTCTAACTATGGCTACACCTTC. Its translation is CASSQEGWVSNYGYTF.

The chain recombines TRBV5-1 with TRBJ1-1; no reliable D call. The CDR3 contains 14 residues. Trimming stripped 0 bases from V and 0 bases from J, with 6 bases between. Germline CDR1 is SGHRS and CDR2 is YFSETQ. The CDR3 DNA follows: TGCGCCAGCAGCTTGGGGGAGCTGAACACTGAAGCTTTCTTT. It encodes CASSLGELNTEAFF.

The CDR3 region is CASSLAGETQYF. The CDR3 nucleotides read TGCGCCAGCAGCTTGGCTGGGGAGACCCAGTACTTC. V is TRBV5-1 and J is TRBJ2-5; D not resolved. The V and J ends lost 0 bases and 5 bases respectively, with 5 bases between them. CDR1 is SGHRS, CDR2 YFSETQ, per germline. The CDR3 is 12 amino acids.

V and J are TRBV7-9 and TRBJ2-3; tentative D call: TRBD2 (7 bases). The CDR3 runs 18 residues. Germline values: CDR1 SEHNR, CDR2 FQNEAQ (reference sequence). The V gene lost 5 bases and the J gene lost 3 bases, with 24 bases spanning the gap. The DNA of the CDR3 is TGTGCCAGCAGCCCACAGGGAGGGCCGACGTCAAGGACAGATACGCAGTATTTT. Translation: CASSPQGGPTSRTDTQYF.

The DNA of the CDR3 is TGTGCCAGCAGCCAAGTATCCGGGACAGGGGGAAATCAGCCCCAGCATTTT. This translates into CASSQVSGTGGNQPQHF. V and J are TRBV4-2 and TRBJ1-5; 11 nucleotides agree with TRBD1. J was trimmed by 4 bases and V by 1 base; bases with no gene match: 6. In germline, CDR1 is LGHNA, CDR2 YNFKEQ. This CDR3 is built from 17 residues.

The DNA for the CDR3 is TGTGCCAGCAGTTTCTCAGTGGGCAGCTTCTATGGCTACACCTTC. Translating it yields CASSFSVGSFYGYTF. V is TRBV28 and J is TRBJ1-2; no clear D gene. The CDR3 loop spans 15 amino acids. The V and J ends lost 3 bases and 4 bases respectively, with 15 bases between them. From germline, CDR1 is MDHEN and CDR2 SYDVKM.

The genes are TRBV4-2 and TRBJ1-1; D unresolved. V lost 1 base to trimming and J lost 0 bases, with 9 bases between them. Germline-derived CDR1 and CDR2 are LGHNA and YNFKEQ. The CDR3 is 15 residues long. CDR3 residues: CASSQADGMNTEAFF. CDR3 sequence (DNA): TGTGCCAGCAGCCAAGCGGACGGAATGAACACTGAAGCTTTCTTT.

The chain is built from TRBV5-1 and TRBJ2-2; TRBD1 matches at 9 bases. V lost 6 bases to trimming and J lost 5 bases; unmatched junction nucleotides: 8. Germline V CDR1 and CDR2: SGHRS, YFSETQ. This CDR3 has 15 amino acids. CDR3 sequence (DNA): TGCGCCAGCAACCCATCCGGACAGGGGACCGGGGAGCTGTTTTTT. Translating gives CASNPSGQGTGELFF.

The genes are TRBV29-1 and TRBJ2-3; 8 bases agree with TRBD1. V lost 5 bases to trimming and J lost 3 bases; unmatched junction nucleotides: 4. CDR1 is SQVTM, CDR2 ANQGSEA, per germline. The CDR3 sequence is 13 residues long. The CDR3 region has the DNA TGCAGCGTTTCCGGGACAGGTACAGATACGCAGTATTTT. Translating gives CSVSGTGTDTQYF.

V is TRBV29-1 and J is TRBJ1-1, with unresolved D. CDR1 and CDR2 from the germline V gene are SQVTM and ANQGSEA. The CDR3 loop spans 13 amino acids. Trimming left V 4 bases short and J 1 base short, with 10 bases between. CDR3 in amino acids: CSVARPENTEAFF. The CDR3 region has the DNA TGCAGCGTTGCCAGGCCGGAGAACACTGAAGCTTTCTTT.

The V gene is TRBV7-3, the J gene TRBJ2-7; D is possibly TRBD2 (6 bases). CDR1 is SGHTA, CDR2 FQGTGA, per germline. Trimming shortened V by 2 bases and J by 6 bases, and 17 bases separated the two germline ends. The CDR3 runs 15 residues. In DNA form, the CDR3 reads TGTGCCAGCAGCTTAGGGAGGTCGCCACAATTCGAGCAGTACTTC. Protein product: CASSLGRSPQFEQYF. Variable domain in full (rest from reference TRBV7-3 and TRBJ2-7): GAGVSQTPSNKVTEKGKYVELRCDPISGHTALYWYRQSLGQGPEFLIYFQGTGAADDSGLPNDRFFAVRPEGSVSTLKIQRTERGDSAVYLCASSLGRSPQFEQYFGPGTRLTVT.